This T cell receptor beta chain was sequenced for a study of T cell responses to AZD1222 COVID-19 vaccine. General study results and limits: Spike-specific TCR breadth and depth rose after two AZD1222 doses. Nearly half of spike-specific TCRs reportedly target variant regions that are unmutated in the B.1.351 and B.1.1.7 variants. White British donors predominated, females outnumbered males, and clonal diversity was possibly underestimated.

V lost 7 bases and J 3 bases, leaving 14 bases between the germline ends. Germline CDR1 and CDR2: MNHEY and SMNVEV (reference sequence). This CDR3 has 14 amino acids. Produced via immunoSEQ multiplex PCR; TCRdb's table is partial and in-frame only. The data show under 200,000 clones, 88% seen once. Second-dose schedules of about 4 or about 12 weeks were combined. As concerns this clone: Its specificity is unknown.

This rearrangement joins TRBV27 to TRBJ2-3, with TRBD1 as a possible D gene (6 bases). This specimen was peripheral blood, taken 28 days after the second AZD1222 dose. The origin of this receptor is an adult who received the AZD1222 COVID-19 vaccine. CDR3 residues: CASMGARRTDTQYF. The CDR3 bases are TGTGCCAGCATGGGGGCCAGACGGACAGATACGCAGTATTTT.